This TCR beta chain was profiled in a study of PD-1 blockade in classical Hodgkin lymphoma. Study-level findings and limits: CD4+ TCR diversity climbed significantly by C4D1, unlike CD8+ TCR diversity. When set against healthy donors, newly diagnosed patients were reported to show lower baseline TCR diversity. Diversity similar to that of newly diagnosed patients was seen at baseline in complete responders.

The CDR3 totals 14 residues. Germline CDR1 ENHRY, CDR2 SYGVKD. V lost 4 bases and J lost 0, with 10 bases in between. With regard to this clone: The antigen is not known.

TCRdb keeps only in-frame clones here, not all; method: immunoSEQ multiplex PCR. The sample has approximately 20,000 clones, over 65% seen once. Stated time point: cycle 4 day 1 (C4D1), after more than five weeks of nivolumab. All trial patients relapsed after autologous stem cell transplantation. Thawed PBMCs yielded CD4+ T cells through magnetic negative selection. Sample: CD4+ T cells from blood, taken before the fourth cycle of nivolumab. The sequence derives from a human donor with classical Hodgkin lymphoma. The chain links TRBV10-3 to TRBJ2-7; D may be TRBD2 (5 bases). CDR3 DNA: TGTGCCATCAGTGGGGCGGGCCTCTCCTACGAGCAGTACTTC. This translates into CAISGAGLSYEQYF.